This T cell receptor (beta chain) originates from a study of T cells in women clearing cervical HPV infection. Background on the study: Donors had HPV16-related CIN3 or worse; 2 had invasive cancer. Blood came at first lesion visit for cases, post-clearance for controls. Cases' blood sampling followed lesion detection by median approximately 150 days (90 to 200).

Germline V gives CDR1 MNHEY, CDR2 SVGEGT. Trimming removed 6 bases from V and 8 bases from J; junction bases left unmatched: 4. The CDR3 sequence is 12 residues long. Some clones are missing from TCRdb's copy, which holds only in-frame ones; the method was immunoSEQ multiplex PCR. The sample table includes about 48,000 clones. Comment on this clone: The CDR3 extends 3 residues past the end of the read, so its final part is completed from the germline J gene.

Sequenced material: blood buffy coat. This TCR was recovered from a woman aged 18-70 years with a cervical HPV16 infection that either progressed to CIN3+ or cleared (not recorded which). The rearrangement joins TRBV6-2 or TRBV6-3 to TRBJ2-3, with TRBD2 matching 8 bases. CDR3 DNA (partial): TGTGCCAGCAGGCGAACTAGCGGTACG. This encodes CASRRTSGT. The CDR3 reads in full as CASRRTSGTQYF.